The clone carrying this TCR beta chain has just a few counts. Antigen: not known. The CDR3 extends over 14 amino acids. Trimming removed 6 bases from V and 6 bases from J; junction bases left unmatched: 7. The data are from a study of T-cell memory formation after mild COVID-19. Study-level findings and limits: CD4/CD8 balance held among clones contracting day 15 to 85, and later expanders leaned CD4+. Clones from the second wave (peaking day 37) had unconfirmed SARS-CoV-2 specificity. Some SARS-CoV-2-responding clones were already detected in memory before infection.

After 5'RACE with constant-segment primers, TCR alpha and TCR beta cDNA libraries carrying sample barcodes and UMIs were obtained. TCRdb fed the 5' RACE reads into MiXCR, producing one record per CDR3 protein. The data hold 350,000 or so distinct CDR3 sequences, with under 15% observed a single time. Specimen: PBMCs or a T cell subset sorted from them (not recorded which). This TCR was sampled from a man aged 18 to 30 who had mild COVID-19 (a few samples of this study predate the infection). Cell type and time point are not known. The V gene is TRBV12-3 or TRBV12-4, the J gene TRBJ1-1, with 10 nucleotides matching TRBD1. CDR3 sequence (DNA): TGTGCCAGCAGATTCACCGGACAGGGGGCTGAAGCTTTCTTT. Amino acids: CASRFTGQGAEAFF.